This T cell receptor beta chain was sequenced for a study of T cells in Graves' hyperthyroidism and ophthalmopathy. V lost 4 bases and J lost 3, with 8 bases in between. Looked up from germline, CDR1 is GTSNPN and CDR2 is SVGIG (reference sequence). The CDR3 consists of 12 residues. RNA transcripts yielded amplified TCR beta CDR3 regions. The study used the HTBI primer set for a first-round RT-PCR of the TCR CDR3. TCRdb ran MiXCR on the multiplex PCR reads and lists one entry per CDR3 protein. The data hold more than 150,000 distinct CDR3 sequences, with over 15% observed a single time. The material sequenced was blood. V and J are TRBV30 and TRBJ2-3; a possible D gene is TRBD1 (6 bases). The receptor was isolated from a woman between 50 and 59 years old with Graves' hyperthyroidism. Here the CDR3 DNA reads TGTGCCTGGACAGGGGAAACAGATACGCAGTATTTT. Protein product: CAWTGETDTQYF.